This passage covers 23 T cell receptor beta chains from one sample sequenced in a study of cytomegalovirus exposure and HLA in healthy donors. The PCR used 60 Vbeta and 13 Jbeta primers. Clones were sequenced by immunoSEQ multiplex PCR, and TCRdb holds only the in-frame ones, with some missing. This sample has about 94,000 clones, with 50% to 75% found just once. Sequences were obtained from PBMCs. Source of these receptors: a man aged 25-45 years in good health and CMV-seronegative.

V is TRBV27 and J is TRBJ1-4; 7 bases agree with TRBD1. The CDR3 is made up of 14 amino acids. Per the germline V gene, CDR1 is MNHEY and CDR2 is SMNVEV (reference sequence). With V trimmed by 5 bases and J by 10 bases, 10 bases remained unmatched. The CDR3 bases are TGTGCCAGCAGTCAGGGACAGAAAAAGGGAAAACTGTTTTTT. Amino acid sequence: CASSQGQKKGKLFF.

The chain links TRBV2 to TRBJ2-3; 9 bases fit TRBD2. The length of the CDR3 is 15 residues. CDR1 SNHLY and CDR2 FYNNEI come from the germline V gene. Germline trimming cut 4 bases from V and 0 bases from J; bases unmatched to any gene: 2. DNA of the CDR3: TGTGCCAGCAGTGGACTAGCGGCTAGCACAGATACGCAGTATTTT. Encoded protein: CASSGLAASTDTQYF.

The V call is TRBV28, the J call TRBJ1-4, with no clear D. The CDR3 totals 14 residues. Germline V gives CDR1 MDHEN, CDR2 SYDVKM. Between the trimmed V and J ends, which lost 2 bases and 5 bases, there was a span of 9 bases. In DNA form, the CDR3 reads TGTGCCAGCAGTTTAGCACTTCCAAATGAAAAACTGTTTTTT. Its translation is CASSLALPNEKLFF.

The chain is built from TRBV9 and TRBJ2-7; no clear D gene. The germline V gene encodes CDR1 SGDLS and CDR2 YYNGEE. Trimming cost V 5 bases and J 0 bases, with 3 bases left between them. CDR3 size: 11 residues. The CDR3 nucleotides read TGTGCCAGCAGGAGCTCCTACGAGCAGTACTTC. It codes for CASRSSYEQYF. Using reference TRBV9 and TRBJ2-7 for the parts outside the CDR3, the full variable domain is DSGVTQTPKHLITATGQRVTLRCSPRSGDLSVYWYQQSLDQGLQFLIQYYNGEERAKGNILERFSAQQFPDLHSELNLSSLELGDSALYFCASRSSYEQYFGPGTRLTVT.

The gene calls are TRBV14 and TRBJ1-2; tentatively, D is TRBD1 (6 bases). The CDR3 has 12 residues. V lost 4 bases and J 5 bases, leaving 8 bases between the germline ends. Per the germline V gene, CDR1 is SGHDN and CDR2 is FVKESK. The CDR3 protein is CASSPTGYGYTF. The CDR3 DNA is TGTGCCAGCAGCCCGACAGGTTATGGCTACACCTTC.

The rearrangement links TRBV2 to TRBJ2-7, with 8 bases that match TRBD2. Unmatched junction bases numbered 4, after V lost 6 bases and J lost 3 bases. The CDR3 is 13 amino acids. CDR1 SNHLY and CDR2 FYNNEI come from the germline V gene. The CDR3 nucleotides are TGTGCCAGCAGCACAGCGGGGGTCTACGAGCAGTACTTC. This translates into CASSTAGVYEQYF.

The chain is built from TRBV5-1 and TRBJ2-7, with D possibly being TRBD1 (6 bases). This CDR3 has 14 amino acids. Germline CDR1 is SGHRS and CDR2 is YFSETQ. V shed 4 bases and J shed 2 bases, with 13 bases lying between them. In nucleotides, the CDR3 is TGCGCCAGCAGCACCACAGGGATGGCCTACGAGCAGTACTTC. As protein: CASSTTGMAYEQYF.

In this sample, this clone turned up a few times. The chain couples TRBV5-4 to TRBJ1-4; 7 bases line up with TRBD1. Germline CDR1 and CDR2: SGHNT and YYREEE (reference sequence). The CDR3 runs to 19 residues. V shed 4 bases, J shed 3 bases, and the junction held 18 bases outside the gene matches. CDR3 amino acids: CASSPNGAGGDRANEKLFF. The DNA for the CDR3 is TGTGCCAGCAGCCCTAATGGGGCAGGGGGTGACCGAGCTAATGAAAAACTGTTTTTT.

The chain employs TRBV7-2 and TRBJ2-7; 7 bases align to TRBD1. Germline V lookup: CDR1 SGHTA, CDR2 FQGNSA. The CDR3 spans 15 residues. V gave up 2 bases and J gave up 1 base; unmatched junction bases: 5. This CDR3 is CASSLLGTASYEQYF. In nucleotides, the CDR3 is TGTGCCAGCAGCTTACTCGGGACAGCTTCCTACGAGCAGTACTTC. The full variable domain, its missing parts supplied by reference TRBV7-2 and TRBJ2-7, is GAGVSQSPSNKVTEKGKDVELRCDPISGHTALYWYRQSLGQGLEFLIYFQGNSAPDKSGLPSDRFSAERTGGSVSTLTIQRTQQEDSAVYLCASSLLGTASYEQYFGPGTRLTVT.

Here the CDR3 reads CASSVEGRGLETQYF. DNA for the CDR3: TGTGCCAGCAGCGTAGAGGGCAGGGGGCTCGAGACCCAGTACTTC. The rearrangement joins TRBV9 to TRBJ2-5; 8 bases agree with TRBD1. The CDR3 totals 15 residues. Looked up from germline, CDR1 is SGDLS and CDR2 is YYNGEE. J gave up 5 bases and V 0 bases, and 6 bases lay outside the gene matches.

V and J are TRBV4-1 and TRBJ2-2; 7 bases match TRBD2. V lost 2 bases and J lost 3; bases outside the gene matches: 6. This CDR3 has 16 residues. CDR1 is MGHRA and CDR2 is YSYEKL in the germline V gene. The CDR3 region has the DNA TGCGCCAGCAGCCAAATGGGGGGGGTTGACACCGGGGAGCTGTTTTTT. Translation gives CASSQMGGVDTGELFF.

The gene calls are TRBV6-5 and TRBJ1-2; 7 bases are a match to TRBD1. The CDR3 totals 14 residues. Germline loops: CDR1 MNHEY, CDR2 SVGAGI. The junction had 6 bases not matched to a gene; V was cut back by 8 bases and J by 0 bases. The CDR3: CASGTDLANYGYTF. Written as DNA, the CDR3 is TGTGCCAGCGGGACAGACCTCGCTAACTATGGCTACACCTTC.

The V and J genes are TRBV5-1 and TRBJ1-2, with no clear D. The germline V gene encodes CDR1 SGHRS and CDR2 YFSETQ. V was pared by 0 bases and J by 4 bases, with 13 bases between. The CDR3 consists of 15 residues. The CDR3 coding sequence is TGCGCCAGCAGCTTGGATGTGCCCACGGGCTATGGCTACACCTTC. Its protein product is CASSLDVPTGYGYTF.

This clone was observed a handful of times. The CDR3 region is CASSVGSGGYNEQFF. In DNA, the CDR3 is TGTGCCAGCAGCGTAGGTAGCGGGGGCTACAATGAGCAGTTCTTC. The chain uses TRBV9 and TRBJ2-1; the match to TRBD2 covers 9 bases. V lost 0 bases, J lost 3 bases, and 1 base stayed unmatched. Germline CDR1 reads SGDLS; CDR2 reads YYNGEE. CDR3 size: 15 residues. The variable domain in full, completed from reference TRBV9 and TRBJ2-1, reads DSGVTQTPKHLITATGQRVTLRCSPRSGDLSVYWYQQSLDQGLQFLIQYYNGEERAKGNILERFSAQQFPDLHSELNLSSLELGDSALYFCASSVGSGGYNEQFFGPGTRLTVL.

This rearrangement joins TRBV2 to TRBJ2-3; the D is unclear. Germline V gives CDR1 SNHLY, CDR2 FYNNEI. The V gene lost 5 bases and the J gene lost 2 bases, with 17 bases spanning the gap. CDR3 length equals 16 residues. DNA of the CDR3: TGTGCCAGCAGTCTAGTCCACAAAAGTATCACAGATACGCAGTATTTT. Translating it yields CASSLVHKSITDTQYF.

The genes are TRBV28 and TRBJ2-5; the match to TRBD1 covers 10 bases. Losses at the gene ends were 6 bases for V and 5 bases for J; bases not matched to a gene: 9. This CDR3 has 15 amino acids. Germline CDR1 is MDHEN and CDR2 is SYDVKM. CDR3 loop: CASRRTGGPWETQYF. The CDR3 coding sequence is TGTGCCAGCAGGAGGACAGGGGGACCGTGGGAGACCCAGTACTTC.

The V call is TRBV6-4, the J call TRBJ1-5; weak D call: TRBD1 (6 bases). V was pared by 3 bases and J by 6 bases, with 12 bases between. The CDR3 is made up of 14 amino acids. CDR1 is MRHNA and CDR2 is SNTAGT in the germline V gene. The CDR3 loop reads CASSEGGAPQPQHF. The DNA of the CDR3 is TGTGCCAGCAGTGAAGGGGGGGCGCCTCAGCCCCAGCATTTT.

This chain links TRBV27 with TRBJ2-7; D call uncertain. Between the trimmed V and J ends, which lost 6 bases and 5 bases, there was a span of 8 bases. The germline CDR1 and CDR2 sequences are MNHEY and SMNVEV (reference sequence). The CDR3 has 11 residues. The CDR3 protein is CASSPKNEQYF. As DNA, the CDR3 is TGTGCCAGCAGCCCTAAAAACGAGCAGTACTTC.

The count of this clone is one. This chain joins TRBV27 and TRBJ2-4, with a possible D match to TRBD2 (7 bases). Germline assignment: CDR1 MNHEY and CDR2 SMNVEV (reference sequence). V was shortened by 3 bases and J by 0 bases, with 18 bases between the two germline ends. This CDR3 comprises 18 residues. The CDR3 DNA reads as TGTGCCAGCAGTTTCAAGGGGGGGGCCGGACTAGCCAAAAACATTCAGTACTTC. Its protein product is CASSFKGGAGLAKNIQYF.

The chain combines TRBV6-5 with TRBJ1-6, with 7 bases identical to TRBD1. This CDR3 is built from 13 residues. The V and J ends lost 6 bases and 7 bases, in that order; junction bases with no gene match: 3. Germline V gives CDR1 MNHEY, CDR2 SVGAGI. The CDR3 loop is CASRGQRNSPLHF. The CDR3 region has the DNA TGTGCCAGCAGGGGACAGAGGAATTCACCCCTCCACTTT.

The J gene is TRBJ2-7, the V gene TRBV5-1, with D maybe TRBD2 (5 bases). Germline V lookup: CDR1 SGHRS, CDR2 YFSETQ. Deletions cut 1 base from V and 2 bases from J, with 10 bases between. This CDR3 comprises 14 residues. The CDR3 sequence is CASSLQRETYEQYF. The CDR3 DNA sequence: TGCGCCAGCAGCTTGCAAAGGGAGACCTACGAGCAGTACTTC.

This chain links TRBV6-6 with TRBJ1-3; weak D call: TRBD1 (6 bases). With 4 bases removed from V and 6 bases from J, the gap between germline ends came to 16 bases. This CDR3 region has 15 residues. From germline, CDR1 is MNHNY and CDR2 SVGAGI (reference sequence). This chain's CDR3 is CASSSTGQFKNTIYF. The CDR3, as DNA: TGTGCCAGCAGTTCTACAGGGCAATTCAAAAACACCATATATTTT.

The V and J genes are TRBV6-5 and TRBJ1-1, with 10 bases matching TRBD1. The V gene's germline CDR1 is MNHEY and CDR2 SVGAGI. The CDR3 sequence is 14 residues long. With 6 bases clipped from V and 5 bases from J, the junction kept 6 bases outside the gene matches. The CDR3 DNA sequence: TGTGCCAGCAGGACAGGGGGCCTAGGGACTGAAGCTTTCTTT. Translation: CASRTGGLGTEAFF.